One and the same sample provided the 25 T cell receptor beta chains below, sequenced in a study of radiotherapy plus CTLA-4 blockade in lung cancer. Profiling relied on immunoSEQ multiplex PCR, and the TCRdb table lists in-frame clones only, not all of them. This table has 25,000 to 40,000 clones, over 60% appearing once. The material sequenced was peripheral blood, taken from a patient treated with radiotherapy plus ipilimumab. Receptors originate from a human donor with non-small cell lung cancer whose response to radiotherapy plus ipilimumab could not be evaluated.

This sequence joins TRBV5-4 and TRBJ2-7; 9 bases agree with TRBD2. Unmatched junction bases numbered 8, after V lost 0 bases and J lost 4 bases. The CDR3 has 16 residues. The germline CDR1 and CDR2 sequences are SGHNT and YYREEE (reference sequence). The CDR3 coding sequence is TGTGCCAGCAGCTTGGGTGGCGGGAGGGCCTTTTACGAGCAGTACTTC. Translated: CASSLGGGRAFYEQYF.

The chain combines TRBV9 with TRBJ2-5; 8 nucleotides match TRBD2. The CDR3 loop spans 15 amino acids. J lost 3 bases, V lost 1 base, and 5 bases had no gene match. From germline, CDR1 is SGDLS and CDR2 YYNGEE. The CDR3 loop is CASSVQVGGEETQYF. The CDR3 DNA reads as TGTGCCAGCAGCGTACAAGTCGGGGGGGAAGAGACCCAGTACTTC. The full variable domain, completed using reference TRBV9 and TRBJ2-5, is DSGVTQTPKHLITATGQRVTLRCSPRSGDLSVYWYQQSLDQGLQFLIQYYNGEERAKGNILERFSAQQFPDLHSELNLSSLELGDSALYFCASSVQVGGEETQYFGPGTRLLVL.

The rearrangement joins TRBV11-2 to TRBJ2-7, with 8 bases lining up with TRBD1. The germline CDR1 and CDR2 sequences are SGHAT and FQNNGV. Losses at the gene ends were 0 bases for V and 6 bases for J; bases not matched to a gene: 7. The CDR3 is 15 amino acids. The CDR3 nucleotides read TGTGCCAGCAGCTTAGATTCCAGGGGGCTCGTCGAGCAGTACTTC. Amino acid sequence: CASSLDSRGLVEQYF.

The chain has TRBV5-1 and TRBJ2-1; 7 bases are shared with TRBD1. The CDR3 is 14 amino acids. In germline, CDR1 is SGHRS, CDR2 YFSETQ. J lost 9 bases, V lost 4 bases, and 10 bases had no gene match. The CDR3 reads CASSPPDRPTEQFF. The CDR3 nucleotides read TGCGCCAGCAGCCCGCCGGACAGGCCCACTGAGCAGTTCTTC.

The rearrangement links TRBV13 to TRBJ2-1; 9 bases are a match to TRBD1. The CDR3 covers 14 residues. J was trimmed by 10 bases and V by 7 bases; bases with no gene match: 11. CDR1 is PRHDT, CDR2 FYEKMQ, per germline (reference sequence). This CDR3 reads CASTPGQGSGEQFF. The DNA of the CDR3 is TGTGCCAGCACCCCGGGACAGGGATCCGGCGAGCAGTTCTTC. The full variable domain, its missing parts supplied by reference TRBV13 and TRBJ2-1, is AAGVIQSPRHLIKEKRETATLKCYPIPRHDTVYWYQQGPGQDPQFLISFYEKMQSDKGSIPDRFSAQQFSDYHSELNMSSLELGDSALYFCASTPGQGSGEQFFGPGTRLTVL.

The chain links TRBV2 to TRBJ2-1; D is perhaps TRBD2 (5 bases). The CDR3 totals 14 residues. Germline CDR1 is SNHLY and CDR2 is FYNNEI. The germline V and J ends were trimmed by 4 bases and 3 bases, with 10 bases remaining between them. The CDR3 protein is CASSGGFRYNEQFF. CDR3 bases: TGTGCCAGCAGTGGAGGGTTCCGCTACAATGAGCAGTTCTTC.

The chain joins TRBV18 to TRBJ2-2, with D possibly being TRBD2 (5 bases). V was pared by 6 bases and J by 8 bases, with 16 bases between. Germline V gene lookup returns CDR1 KGHSH and CDR2 LQKENI. The CDR3 extends over 14 amino acids. CDR3 in amino acids: CASSSVAPRGELFF. The CDR3 DNA reads as TGTGCCAGCTCGTCGGTAGCGCCCCGGGGGGAGCTGTTTTTT.

The chain links TRBV5-1 to TRBJ2-1, with TRBD2 matching over 11 bases. The CDR3 loop spans 18 amino acids. From germline, CDR1 is SGHRS and CDR2 YFSETQ. Trimming removed 3 bases from V and 6 bases from J; junction bases left unmatched: 14. The CDR3 region has the DNA TGCGCCAGCAGCTCCCAAATCCTACTAGCGGGAGTGGTCAATGAGCAGTTCTTC. Its translation is CASSSQILLAGVVNEQFF.

The V call is TRBV6-1, the J call TRBJ1-5; maybe TRBD1 (6 bases). V lost 7 bases and J 7 bases, leaving 20 bases between the germline ends. This CDR3 is 15 amino acids long. The germline V gene encodes CDR1 MNHNS and CDR2 SASEGT. CDR3 amino acids: CASTRPGSGGQPQHF. DNA of the CDR3: TGTGCCAGCACCAGACCCGGGTCGGGGGGCCAGCCCCAGCATTTT.

This clone was seen a single time. V usage is TRBV7-2 and J usage is TRBJ2-1; 9 bases match TRBD1. Germline assignment: CDR1 SGHTA and CDR2 FQGNSA. Trimming cost V 5 bases and J 5 bases; bases outside gene matches: 4. The CDR3 is made up of 14 amino acids. CDR3 DNA: TGTGCCAGCAGCCAAGGACAGGGGAACAATGAGCAGTTCTTC. Its translation is CASSQGQGNNEQFF.

V is TRBV5-1 and J is TRBJ1-6, with TRBD1 matching 9 bases. This CDR3 region has 15 residues. The germline V gene has CDR1 SGHRS and CDR2 YFSETQ. V gave up 3 bases and J gave up 9 bases; unmatched junction bases: 7. This CDR3 is CASSWTGANSSPLHF. The CDR3 region has the DNA TGCGCCAGCAGCTGGACAGGGGCGAATAGTTCACCCCTCCACTTT.

V is TRBV7-6 and J is TRBJ2-1; 12 bases line up with TRBD2. This CDR3 is built from 15 residues. With 9 bases clipped from V and 2 bases from J, the junction kept 5 bases outside the gene matches. CDR1 is SGHVS and CDR2 is FNYEAQ in the germline V gene. This CDR3 reads CASAASGRAYNEQFF. In DNA, the CDR3 is TGTGCCAGTGCGGCTAGCGGGAGGGCCTACAATGAGCAGTTCTTC.

The rearrangement uses TRBV5-6 and TRBJ1-6; 9 bases line up with TRBD1. V was pared by 4 bases and J by 9 bases, with 5 bases of the junction left unmatched. The CDR3 totals 14 residues. Germline V gene sequence: CDR1 SGHDT, CDR2 YYEEEE. CDR3 loop: CASSRDRVISPLHF. DNA of the CDR3: TGTGCCAGCAGCAGGGACAGGGTTATTTCACCCCTCCACTTT.

This clone appeared a few times. The chain carries TRBV5-1 and TRBJ2-7; 8 bases agree with TRBD1. CDR3 length equals 16 residues. The V gene end was trimmed by 3 bases and the J gene end by 4 bases; junction bases not matched to a gene: 12. Germline V CDR1 and CDR2: SGHRS, YFSETQ. The CDR3 DNA follows: TGCGCCAGCAGCTCCCTTCCAGGGGGCGCATATTACGAGCAGTACTTC. This codes for CASSSLPGGAYYEQYF. Supplemented by reference TRBV5-1 and TRBJ2-7, the full variable domain reads KAGVTQTPRYLIKTRGQQVTLSCSPISGHRSVSWYQQTPGQGLQFLFEYFSETQRNKGNFPGRFSGRQFSNSRSEMNVSTLELGDSALYLCASSSLPGGAYYEQYFGPGTRLTVT.

The chain couples TRBV4-1 to TRBJ2-2; no clear D. This CDR3 region has 17 residues. Between the trimmed V and J ends, which lost 0 bases and 3 bases, there was a span of 14 bases. Germline CDR1 MGHRA, CDR2 YSYEKL. The CDR3 loop reads CASSQELATLYTGELFF. CDR3 bases: TGCGCCAGCAGCCAAGAGTTAGCTACACTATACACCGGGGAGCTGTTTTTT.

The rearrangement joins TRBV5-5 to TRBJ2-5; D is ambiguous. Germline V CDR1 and CDR2: SGHKS, YYEKEE (reference sequence). V was cut by 4 bases and J by 1 base, with 8 bases left in between. CDR3 length: 13 amino acids. This CDR3 is CASSVGGQETQYF. The CDR3 DNA sequence: TGTGCCAGCAGCGTCGGCGGCCAAGAGACCCAGTACTTC.

The rearrangement joins TRBV11-1 to TRBJ2-5; 10 bases align to TRBD1. From germline, CDR1 is SGHAT and CDR2 FQDESV (reference sequence). This CDR3 is 16 amino acids long. J gave up 5 bases and V 4 bases, and 10 bases lay outside the gene matches. CDR3 residues: CASSSPRQGAGETQYF. CDR3 nucleotide sequence: TGTGCCAGCAGCTCGCCCAGACAGGGGGCGGGTGAGACCCAGTACTTC.

The CDR3 region is CASSWRGPGANVLTF. CDR3 nucleotides: TGTGCCAGCAGCTGGAGGGGGCCTGGGGCCAACGTCCTGACTTTC. V gene TRBV7-2 combines with J gene TRBJ2-6; the D gene is possibly TRBD1 (7 bases). With 4 bases removed from V and 2 bases from J, the gap between germline ends came to 9 bases. This CDR3 has 15 amino acids. The V gene's germline CDR1 is SGHTA and CDR2 FQGNSA.

V usage is TRBV5-8 and J usage is TRBJ1-2; 8 positions match TRBD1. CDR1 is SGHTS, CDR2 YDEGEE, per germline. With 6 bases clipped from V and 8 bases from J, the junction kept 9 bases outside the gene matches. The CDR3 totals 13 residues. The CDR3 nucleotides are TGTGCCAGCACCTTAGGCGACAGGGGCGGCTACACCTTC. Translation: CASTLGDRGGYTF.

The chain joins TRBV11-3 to TRBJ2-7; no reliable D call. Trimming left V 1 base short and J 3 bases short, with 10 bases between. Per the germline V gene, CDR1 is SGHNT and CDR2 is YENEEA. This CDR3 has 14 residues. Here the CDR3 reads CASSLGADNYEQYF. The DNA of the CDR3 is TGTGCCAGCAGCTTAGGGGCAGATAACTACGAGCAGTACTTC.

This clone was recorded a few times. The J gene is TRBJ1-1, the V gene TRBV10-1; tentative D call: TRBD1 (6 bases). Trimming removed 0 bases at V and 7 bases at J, with 36 bases between. CDR1 is WNHNN and CDR2 is SYGVQD in the germline V gene (reference sequence). The length of the CDR3 is 22 residues. For the CDR3, the DNA is TGCGCCAGCAGTGAGTCCCAGGGGAAGGGCAGACCCATCACCGCCCCAATTAATGAAGCTTTCTTT. Its protein product is CASSESQGKGRPITAPINEAFF.

The rearrangement uses TRBV18 and TRBJ1-6; 9 bases match TRBD1. The germline gives CDR1 KGHSH, CDR2 LQKENI. V dropped 8 bases and J dropped 7; count of bases not matched to a gene: 3. The CDR3 is 13 residues long. CDR3 sequence (DNA): TGTGCCAGCCAACAGGGGGCAAATTCACCCCTCCACTTT. This translates into CASQQGANSPLHF.

The chain employs TRBV28 and TRBJ2-7; TRBD1 is a possible D gene (7 bases). This CDR3 region has 14 residues. The germline V gene encodes CDR1 MDHEN and CDR2 SYDVKM. V was cut by 10 bases and J by 9 bases, with 25 bases left in between. The CDR3 reads CATSGTARERGQYF. The CDR3 nucleotides read TGTGCCACCTCTGGGACAGCTCGGGAGCGTGGGCAGTACTTC.

The chain carries TRBV2 and TRBJ2-7; 14 nucleotides align to TRBD2. With V trimmed by 7 bases and J by 3 bases, 8 bases remained unmatched. In germline, CDR1 is SNHLY, CDR2 FYNNEI. The CDR3 runs 16 residues. CDR3 sequence: CASTGLAGGWIYEQYF. In DNA form, the CDR3 reads TGTGCCAGCACCGGACTAGCGGGAGGATGGATCTACGAGCAGTACTTC.

The chain joins TRBV2 to TRBJ2-7, with TRBD2 identical over 9 bases. There are 16 residues in the CDR3. With 9 bases clipped from V and 1 base from J, the junction kept 13 bases outside the gene matches. Germline V gene sequence: CDR1 SNHLY, CDR2 FYNNEI. CDR3 amino acids: CARSESSGSGSYEQYF. Here the CDR3 DNA reads TGTGCCAGATCAGAGAGTAGCGGGAGTGGGTCCTACGAGCAGTACTTC.